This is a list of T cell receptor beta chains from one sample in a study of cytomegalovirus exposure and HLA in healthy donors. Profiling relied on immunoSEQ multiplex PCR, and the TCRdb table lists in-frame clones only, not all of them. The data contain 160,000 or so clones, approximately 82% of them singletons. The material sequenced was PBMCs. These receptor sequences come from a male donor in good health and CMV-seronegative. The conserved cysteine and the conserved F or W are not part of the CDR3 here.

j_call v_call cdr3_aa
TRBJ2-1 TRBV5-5 ASSLANEQF
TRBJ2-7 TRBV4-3 ASSSQREGFTLEQY
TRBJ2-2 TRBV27 ASSLSAFNTGELF
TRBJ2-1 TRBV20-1 SASPGNEQF
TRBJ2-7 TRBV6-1 ASSVAGNYEQY
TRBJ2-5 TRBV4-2 ASSQPGETQY
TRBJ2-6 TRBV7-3 ASSPNRAGANVLT
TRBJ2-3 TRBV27 ASSNAGTRLRDTQY
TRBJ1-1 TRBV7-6 ASSQNWNTEAF
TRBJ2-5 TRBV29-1 SGRGQGETQY
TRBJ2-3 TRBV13 ASSLGRRGSTDTQY
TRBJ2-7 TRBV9 ASSPGVESYEQY
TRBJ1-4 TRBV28 ASIPGQGNEKLF
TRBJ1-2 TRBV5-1 ASSGDSQGYT
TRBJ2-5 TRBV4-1 ASSQEPSRETQY
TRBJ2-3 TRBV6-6 ASSPHAGRTDTQY
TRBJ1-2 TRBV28 ASEYNRGRGYGYT
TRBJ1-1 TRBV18 ASSPRGLDAF
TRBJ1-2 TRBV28 ASSQPTGHYGYT
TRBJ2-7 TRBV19 ASRTPGQGPYEQY
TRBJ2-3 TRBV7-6 ASSPRVQKDTQY
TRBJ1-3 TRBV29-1 SVEGGGGNTIY
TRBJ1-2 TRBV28 ASSGQGRFYGYT
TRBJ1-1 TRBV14 ASSQHTYTEAF
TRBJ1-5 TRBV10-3 AISDTGGGQPQH
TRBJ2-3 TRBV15 ATSPRPAGTGVTDTQY
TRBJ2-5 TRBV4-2 ASSRDIQETQY
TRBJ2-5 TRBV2 ASWTSLETQY
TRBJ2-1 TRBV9 ASSVGRSSYNEQF
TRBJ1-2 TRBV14 ASSPQGQGIDGYT
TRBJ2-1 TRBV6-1 ASSERPPAGGPYEQF
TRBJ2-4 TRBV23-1 ASSHPDLRQAKNIQY
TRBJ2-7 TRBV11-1 ASSLAGTGLDEQY
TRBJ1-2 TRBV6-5 ASSAGTGDGYT
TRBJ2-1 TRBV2 ASRREEQF
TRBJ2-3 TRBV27 ASSPGGIGTDTQY
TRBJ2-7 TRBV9 ASSVAGGGEQY
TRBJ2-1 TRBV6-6 ASSQLSGRALGEQF
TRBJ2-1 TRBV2 ASSERGVSNEQF
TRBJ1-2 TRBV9 ASSANRGADFYGYT
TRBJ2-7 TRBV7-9 ASSFRDRGLNEQY
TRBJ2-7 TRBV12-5 ASGSGTGTYEQY
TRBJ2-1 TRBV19 ASRLPGAGDNEQF
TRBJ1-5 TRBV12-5 ASGSPPSGKQPQH
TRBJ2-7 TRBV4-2 ASSQVGQGTYEQY
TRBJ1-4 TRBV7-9 ASSRTQGVDEKLF
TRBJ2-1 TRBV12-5 ASSLRGQGHNEQF
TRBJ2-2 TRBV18 ASSPRTGRPTGELF
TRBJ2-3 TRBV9 ASSRLTGTDTQY
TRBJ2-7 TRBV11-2 ASSSIAGGLSHEQY
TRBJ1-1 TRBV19 ASSRGGTEAF